The 2 T cell receptor beta chains listed next were all sequenced from one sample in a study of cytotoxic CD8 clonotypes in ibrutinib-treated CLL. Assay used: immunoSEQ multiplex PCR; TCRdb lists only in-frame clones, some missing. The sample contains tens of thousands of clones, roughly two thirds of which appear only once. Source: PBMCs, taken before ibrutinib treatment. Receptors were obtained from a human donor with chronic lymphocytic leukemia.

The CDR3 spells CASSLLRLAGYTDTQYF. The CDR3 bases are TGTGCCAGCAGCCTCCTGCGGCTAGCGGGTTACACAGATACGCAGTATTTT. The genes are TRBV14 and TRBJ2-3; 8 positions match TRBD2. The CDR3 sequence is 17 residues long. The J segment lost 2 bases and the V segment lost 4 bases, leaving 11 bases of the junction unmatched. Germline V gene sequence: CDR1 SGHDN, CDR2 FVKESK.

In its sample, this clone was seen many times. The gene calls are TRBV6-5 and TRBJ1-2; D perhaps matches TRBD1 (5 bases). Looked up from germline, CDR1 is MNHEY and CDR2 is SVGAGI. CDR3 length: 13 residues. The V end was cut by 5 bases, the J end by 2 bases, with 9 bases between. The CDR3 bases are TGTGCCAGCAGTCGGACACAGAACTATGGCTACACCTTC. This sequence encodes CASSRTQNYGYTF.